This T cell receptor beta chain was identified during a study of technical replicates of blood from four donors. This clone was seen only a few times. Only in-frame clones appear in the TCRdb table, and some are missing; sequencing was by immunoSEQ multiplex PCR. Of tens of thousands of clones listed, around 93% are singletons. Sample: PBMCs. The receptor's source is a human donor in good health. Some clones in this sample may be carry-over from other donors' samples.

The CDR3 sequence: CASGREGYNTEAFF. The CDR3 DNA is TGTGCCAGCGGCAGGGAAGGGTATAACACTGAAGCTTTCTTT. This chain uses TRBV9 with TRBJ1-1; D is possibly TRBD1 (5 bases). V gave up 7 bases and J gave up 2 bases, with 15 bases separating them. CDR1 is SGDLS and CDR2 is YYNGEE in the germline V gene. This CDR3 is built from 14 residues.